Listed here are 11 T cell receptor beta chains from one sample, sequenced in a study of T cells after yellow fever vaccination. TCRdb recomputed calls from the 5' RACE reads with MiXCR, one row per CDR3 protein. The top ten hold more than 0.6% of the sample, which has roughly 150,000 distinct CDR3 sequences, about 7% seen once. Sequences were derived from CD4+ T cells sorted from PBMCs, sampled 10 days after the yellow fever booster vaccination. The receptors shown here come from a man between 25 and 39 years old who received the YFV17D yellow fever vaccine.

Many counts were recorded for this clonotype. This chain uses TRBV29-1 with TRBJ2-1; 8 positions agree with TRBD2. With V trimmed by 6 bases and J by 12 bases, 16 bases remained unmatched. In germline, CDR1 is SQVTM, CDR2 ANQGSEA. The CDR3 is 14 residues long. The DNA for the CDR3 is TGCAGCGTCAACAAACCCACTAGCGGCCTGGGGCAGTTCTTC. Its protein is CSVNKPTSGLGQFF.

The sample holds many counts of this clonotype. The chain employs TRBV5-1 and TRBJ2-7, with D possibly matching TRBD1 (7 bases). V lost 3 bases, J lost 5 bases, and 15 bases lay in between. Looked up from germline, CDR1 is SGHRS and CDR2 is YFSETQ. CDR3 length: 14 residues. The CDR3: CASSSQGGVNEQYF. CDR3 bases: TGCGCCAGCAGCTCCCAGGGGGGTGTCAACGAGCAGTACTTC. Looking up the rest from reference TRBV5-1 and TRBJ2-7 gives the full variable domain: KAGVTQTPRYLIKTRGQQVTLSCSPISGHRSVSWYQQTPGQGLQFLFEYFSETQRNKGNFPGRFSGRQFSNSRSEMNVSTLELGDSALYLCASSSQGGVNEQYFGPGTRLTVT.

This clonotype has at least ten counts. J is TRBJ1-1 and V is TRBV15; 10 positions match TRBD1. J gave up 10 bases and V 5 bases, and 13 bases lay outside the gene matches. CDR1 is LNHNV and CDR2 is YYDKDF in the germline V gene (reference sequence). The CDR3 spans 15 residues. The CDR3 spells CATSGSGTGVPLAFF. The CDR3 coding sequence is TGTGCCACCAGCGGATCCGGGACAGGGGTCCCGCTAGCTTTCTTT.

This clonotype was observed a few times. The V call is TRBV5-1, the J call TRBJ2-5, with D uncertain. Trimming took 2 bases from V and 1 from J, leaving 12 bases between them. Germline V CDR1 and CDR2: SGHRS, YFSETQ. This CDR3 comprises 15 residues. CDR3 residues: CASSLDGYPQETQYF. The DNA of the CDR3 is TGCGCCAGCAGCTTAGACGGTTACCCCCAAGAGACCCAGTACTTC.

At least ten counts were recorded for this clonotype. The chain has TRBV7-2 and TRBJ2-1; the D is unclear. V lost 5 bases and J 5 bases, leaving 13 bases between the germline ends. In germline, CDR1 is SGHTA, CDR2 FQGNSA. This CDR3 is 14 amino acids long. CDR3 loop: CASSPRVGNNEQFF. The DNA for the CDR3 is TGTGCCAGCAGCCCGAGAGTGGGGAACAATGAGCAGTTCTTC.

This clonotype has a count of ten or more. This sequence joins TRBV4-3 and TRBJ1-4; D is perhaps TRBD1 (5 bases). The CDR3 is made up of 16 amino acids. Germline lookup yields CDR1 LGHNA and CDR2 YSLEER. V was cut by 0 bases and J by 8 bases, with 16 bases left in between. This chain's CDR3 is CASSQEGSGTPEKLFF. The CDR3 coding sequence is TGCGCCAGCAGCCAAGAAGGGTCGGGGACGCCGGAAAAACTGTTTTTT.

This clonotype has a count of ten or more. V gene TRBV20-1 combines with J gene TRBJ2-3; perhaps TRBD2 as D (6 bases). Per germline, CDR1 DFQATT and CDR2 SNEGSKA (reference sequence). V was shortened by 3 bases and J by 0 bases, with 10 bases between the two germline ends. This CDR3 spans 14 amino acids. The CDR3 DNA sequence: TGCAGTGCTAGTTTAGCGGCTAGCACAGATACGCAGTATTTT. Its translation: CSASLAASTDTQYF.

This clonotype was seen at least ten times. The chain recombines TRBV12-3 or TRBV12-4 with TRBJ2-1; the D is unclear. The CDR3 has 12 residues. V was trimmed by 2 bases and J by 6 bases, leaving 5 bases between them. The CDR3 loop is CASSLQPNEQFF. The CDR3 coding sequence is TGTGCCAGCAGTTTACAACCCAATGAGCAGTTCTTC.

At least ten counts were recorded for this clonotype. This rearrangement joins TRBV20-1 to TRBJ2-2, with D uncertain. V shed 3 bases and J shed 1 base, with 9 bases lying between them. The CDR3 runs to 14 residues. The germline gives CDR1 DFQATT, CDR2 SNEGSKA (reference sequence). The CDR3 here is CSASPTVNTGELFF. In DNA form, the CDR3 reads TGCAGTGCTAGCCCAACAGTGAACACCGGGGAGCTGTTTTTT.

This clonotype was counted only a few times. The chain carries TRBV5-1 and TRBJ2-1; 7 nucleotides line up with TRBD2. Germline values: CDR1 SGHRS, CDR2 YFSETQ. V dropped 1 base and J dropped 0; count of bases not matched to a gene: 7. This CDR3 spans 17 amino acids. The CDR3 bases are TGCGCCAGCAGCTTGTGGGGGGGGGAAAGCTCCTACAATGAGCAGTTCTTC. Amino acids: CASSLWGGESSYNEQFF.

This clonotype was counted many times. V and J are TRBV4-2 and TRBJ2-7; 9 nucleotides line up with TRBD2. This CDR3 comprises 15 residues. Germline CDR1 LGHNA, CDR2 YNFKEQ. J lost 6 bases, V lost 3 bases, and 9 bases had no gene match. The CDR3 spells CASSQGSGRLGEQYF. CDR3 DNA sequence: TGTGCCAGCAGCCAGGGTAGCGGGAGATTGGGCGAGCAGTACTTC.